This is a list of T cell receptor beta chains from one sample in a study of cytomegalovirus exposure and HLA in healthy donors. The assay was immunoSEQ multiplex PCR, and TCRdb's table has in-frame clones only and misses some. The table records about 160,000 clones, around four fifths of them present only once. The specimen was PBMCs. These receptors all come from a boy younger than 10 in good health and CMV-seronegative. The CDR3 runs from the conserved cysteine through the conserved F or W. The order of the fields is J gene, clone size, D gene, V gene, CDR3 protein, CDR3 DNA. D genes are given only for firm matches. Clone size, where shown, is once, few, many, or a class for clones that have expanded.

j_gene: TRBJ2-3
abundance: once
d_gene: TRBD2
v_gene: TRBV13
CDR3aa: CASSSREGSNTQYF
CDR3nt: TGTGCCAGCAGCTCTAGGGAGGGGTCGAATACGCAGTATTTT

j_gene: TRBJ2-6
abundance: .
d_gene: .
v_gene: TRBV2
CDR3aa: CASSEATTGANVLTF
CDR3nt: TGTGCCAGCAGTGAAGCGACTACTGGGGCCAACGTCCTGACTTTC

j_gene: TRBJ1-5
abundance: .
d_gene: TRBD1
v_gene: TRBV5-6
CDR3aa: CASSLGDRPDQPQHF
CDR3nt: TGTGCCAGCAGCTTGGGGGACAGGCCCGATCAGCCCCAGCATTTT

j_gene: TRBJ2-2
abundance: .
d_gene: TRBD1
v_gene: TRBV5-6
CDR3aa: CASSQPGQKRTGELFF
CDR3nt: TGTGCCAGCAGCCAGCCGGGACAGAAAAGAACCGGGGAGCTGTTTTTT

j_gene: TRBJ2-6
abundance: .
d_gene: TRBD1
v_gene: TRBV18
CDR3aa: CASSSGTGAGANVLTF
CDR3nt: TGTGCCAGCTCATCAGGGACAGGGGCGGGGGCCAACGTCCTGACTTTC

j_gene: TRBJ1-1
abundance: .
d_gene: .
v_gene: TRBV4-3
CDR3aa: CASSQDRLGVTEAFF
CDR3nt: TGCGCCAGCAGCCAAGATCGTTTGGGAGTCACTGAAGCTTTCTTT

j_gene: TRBJ2-4
abundance: .
d_gene: TRBD1
v_gene: TRBV15
CDR3aa: CATKESTGGNIQYF
CDR3nt: TGTGCCACCAAGGAGTCTACAGGGGGGAACATTCAGTACTTC

j_gene: TRBJ1-2
abundance: .
d_gene: TRBD1
v_gene: TRBV6-5
CDR3aa: CASRNQGARDGYTF
CDR3nt: TGTGCCAGCAGGAATCAGGGGGCACGGGATGGCTACACCTTC

j_gene: TRBJ1-1
abundance: .
d_gene: TRBD1
v_gene: TRBV19
CDR3aa: CASSRTGRVTTEAFF
CDR3nt: TGTGCCAGTAGCAGGACAGGGCGGGTCACAACTGAAGCTTTCTTT

j_gene: TRBJ2-5
abundance: .
d_gene: TRBD2
v_gene: TRBV4-2
CDR3aa: CASSQAGTSGRAGETQYF
CDR3nt: TGTGCCAGCAGCCAAGCCGGGACTAGCGGGAGGGCCGGAGAGACCCAGTACTTC

j_gene: TRBJ1-4
abundance: .
d_gene: .
v_gene: TRBV30
CDR3aa: CAWAGGNGEKLFF
CDR3nt: TGTGCCTGGGCCGGGGGTAATGGCGAAAAACTGTTTTTT

j_gene: TRBJ1-2
abundance: .
d_gene: .
v_gene: TRBV25-1
CDR3aa: CASSPLTEVYGYTF
CDR3nt: TGTGCCAGCAGTCCTCTGACAGAGGTCTATGGCTACACCTTC

j_gene: TRBJ2-3
abundance: .
d_gene: .
v_gene: TRBV6-5
CDR3aa: CASSGSMAGTDTQYF
CDR3nt: TGTGCCAGCAGTGGCTCGATGGCAGGCACAGATACGCAGTATTTT

j_gene: TRBJ2-1
abundance: .
d_gene: TRBD1
v_gene: TRBV5-6
CDR3aa: CASSSPSGTGGYGEQFF
CDR3nt: TGTGCCAGCAGCTCTCCGTCCGGGACAGGGGGATACGGGGAGCAGTTCTTC

j_gene: TRBJ2-1
abundance: .
d_gene: TRBD2
v_gene: TRBV7-9
CDR3aa: CASSLGQGTRVYNEQFF
CDR3nt: TGTGCCAGCAGCTTAGGACAAGGGACTAGGGTTTACAATGAGCAGTTCTTC

j_gene: TRBJ2-1
abundance: .
d_gene: TRBD2
v_gene: TRBV6-1
CDR3aa: CASSEAPTGGSYNEQFF
CDR3nt: TGTGCCAGCAGTGAAGCCCCCACGGGAGGATCCTACAATGAGCAGTTCTTC

j_gene: TRBJ2-1
abundance: .
d_gene: TRBD2
v_gene: TRBV6-5
CDR3aa: CASSYSTSGSYNEQFF
CDR3nt: TGTGCCAGCAGTTACTCTACTAGCGGGTCTTACAATGAGCAGTTCTTC

j_gene: TRBJ1-2
abundance: .
d_gene: .
v_gene: TRBV30
CDR3aa: CAWEVGSTYGYTF
CDR3nt: TGTGCCTGGGAGGTCGGGTCTACCTATGGCTACACCTTC

j_gene: TRBJ2-2
abundance: .
d_gene: TRBD1
v_gene: TRBV4-2
CDR3aa: CASSQETGGSGGELFF
CDR3nt: TGTGCCAGCAGCCAAGAAACAGGGGGCTCAGGAGGGGAGCTGTTTTTT

j_gene: TRBJ2-3
abundance: once
d_gene: TRBD2
v_gene: TRBV7-9
CDR3aa: CASSLFGGGTTDTQYF
CDR3nt: TGTGCCAGCAGCTTATTTGGCGGGGGAACCACAGATACGCAGTATTTT

j_gene: TRBJ1-1
abundance: few
d_gene: .
v_gene: TRBV6-5
CDR3aa: CASSYSGQLNTEAFF
CDR3nt: TGTGCCAGCAGTTACTCAGGACAGTTGAACACTGAAGCTTTCTTT

j_gene: TRBJ1-1
abundance: once
d_gene: .
v_gene: TRBV30
CDR3aa: CAWSFAEYTEAFF
CDR3nt: TGTGCCTGGAGTTTCGCCGAGTACACTGAAGCTTTCTTT

j_gene: TRBJ2-7
abundance: .
d_gene: TRBD2
v_gene: TRBV7-9
CDR3aa: CASSRVVAGAYEQYF
CDR3nt: TGTGCCAGCAGCCGAGTCGTAGCGGGAGCCTACGAGCAGTACTTC

j_gene: TRBJ1-2
abundance: .
d_gene: TRBD1
v_gene: TRBV5-8
CDR3aa: CASSPRTGGSYGYTF
CDR3nt: TGTGCCAGCAGCCCCCGGACAGGGGGGAGCTATGGCTACACCTTC

j_gene: TRBJ1-5
abundance: .
d_gene: .
v_gene: TRBV21-1
CDR3aa: CASSKHAGGKWQPQHF
CDR3nt: TGTGCCAGCAGCAAACACGCGGGGGGGAAATGGCAGCCCCAGCATTTT